The following is a T cell receptor (beta chain) sequence with its context. The target antigen is unknown. Germline V gives CDR1 GTSNPN, CDR2 SVGIG (reference sequence). V lost 5 bases and J lost 6, with 19 bases in between. The CDR3 loop spans 14 amino acids. Sequenced by immunoSEQ multiplex PCR; TCRdb stores in-frame clones only, minus some. The sample lists 45,000 to 55,000 clones, about 86% occurring once. These data originate in a study of T cell responses to AZD1222 COVID-19 vaccine. Study in general: Pooling of second doses given at about 4 or about 12 weeks was done.

Study results and caveats: Dominant CD4 TCR responses targeted spike regions 160-218 and 743-854. Elevations in Spike-specific TCR breadth and depth followed administration of two AZD1222 doses.

The specimen comprised peripheral blood, sampled on day 0 of AZD1222 vaccination. The clonotype was recovered from an adult in good health. V usage is TRBV30 and J usage is TRBJ1-1, with a possible D match to TRBD1 (6 bases). This chain's CDR3 is CAWVNTGRGSEAFF. CDR3 nucleotide sequence: TGTGCCTGGGTAAATACAGGGCGAGGCTCTGAAGCTTTCTTT.